The clone carrying this T cell receptor beta chain turned up a few times. As yet, its antigen is unknown. This entry is derived from a study of cytomegalovirus exposure and HLA in healthy donors. The CDR3 has 13 amino acids. Trimming stripped 1 base from V and 1 base from J, with 5 bases between. CDR1 is SGHRS and CDR2 is YFSETQ in the germline V gene. As for the donors, each was a healthy bone marrow donor. Primers included in the PCR were 60 Vbeta and 13 Jbeta primers. Authors' analysis steps: Later analysis identified 80 million to 90 million unique TCR beta chains, 10 million to 12 million shared. TCRdb's table, derived via immunoSEQ multiplex PCR, lists solely in-frame clones and lacks some. The DNA was the basis for D and trimming; V, J and clone size are from that table. Here the sample spans approximately 95,000 clones, around 73% being singletons. Study observations and caveats: CMV serostatus was the sole immune exposure information available.

The chain recombines TRBV5-1 with TRBJ1-1; unclear D gene. The receptor comes from a woman in her thirties or forties in good health and CMV-seropositive. Sequenced sample: PBMCs. CDR3 in DNA: TGCGCCAGCAGCTTGACACCGAACACTGAAGCTTTCTTT. Amino acids: CASSLTPNTEAFF.